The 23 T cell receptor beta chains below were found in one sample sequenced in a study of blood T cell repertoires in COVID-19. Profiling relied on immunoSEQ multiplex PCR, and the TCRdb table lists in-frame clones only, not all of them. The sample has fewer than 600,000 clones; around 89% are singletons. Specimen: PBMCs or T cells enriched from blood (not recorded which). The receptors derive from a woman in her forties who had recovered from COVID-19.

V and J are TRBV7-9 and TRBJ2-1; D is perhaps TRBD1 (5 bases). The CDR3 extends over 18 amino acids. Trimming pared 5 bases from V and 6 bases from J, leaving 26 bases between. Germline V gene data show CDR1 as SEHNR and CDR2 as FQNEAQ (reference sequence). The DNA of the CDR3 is TGTGCCAGCAGCACCCGTGGGCGCTCCACCCAAGGGGCCAATGAGCAGTTCTTC. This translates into CASSTRGRSTQGANEQFF.

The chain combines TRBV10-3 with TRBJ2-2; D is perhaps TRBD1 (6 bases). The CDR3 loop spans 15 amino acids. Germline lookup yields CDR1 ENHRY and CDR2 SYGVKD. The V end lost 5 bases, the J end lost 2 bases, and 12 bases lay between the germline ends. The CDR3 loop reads CAISSGTINTGELFF. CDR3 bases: TGTGCCATCAGTTCCGGGACAATTAACACCGGGGAGCTGTTTTTT.

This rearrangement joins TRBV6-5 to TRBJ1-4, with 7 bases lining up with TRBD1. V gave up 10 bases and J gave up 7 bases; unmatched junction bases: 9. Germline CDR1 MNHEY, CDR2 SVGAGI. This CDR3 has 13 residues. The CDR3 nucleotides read TGTGCCATCCACCGACAGGGAGGTGAAAAACTGTTTTTT. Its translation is CAIHRQGGEKLFF.

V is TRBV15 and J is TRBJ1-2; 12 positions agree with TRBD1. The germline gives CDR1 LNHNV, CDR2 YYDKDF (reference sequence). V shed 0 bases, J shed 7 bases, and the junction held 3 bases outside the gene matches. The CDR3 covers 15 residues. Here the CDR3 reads CATSREGQGASGYTF. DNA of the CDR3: TGTGCCACCAGCAGAGAGGGACAGGGGGCCAGTGGCTACACCTTC.

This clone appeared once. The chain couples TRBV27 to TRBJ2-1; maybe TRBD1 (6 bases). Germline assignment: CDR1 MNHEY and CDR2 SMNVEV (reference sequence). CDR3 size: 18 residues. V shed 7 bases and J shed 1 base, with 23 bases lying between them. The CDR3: CASTRSVQGSHSYNEQFF. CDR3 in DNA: TGTGCCAGCACCCGAAGTGTACAGGGCTCTCATTCCTACAATGAGCAGTTCTTC.

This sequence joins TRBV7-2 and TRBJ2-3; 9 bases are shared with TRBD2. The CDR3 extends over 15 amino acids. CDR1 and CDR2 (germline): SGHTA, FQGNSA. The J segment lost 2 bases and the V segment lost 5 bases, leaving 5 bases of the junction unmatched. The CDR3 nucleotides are TGTGCCAGCAGCCCGGGACTAGCTTACACAGATACGCAGTATTTT. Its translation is CASSPGLAYTDTQYF.

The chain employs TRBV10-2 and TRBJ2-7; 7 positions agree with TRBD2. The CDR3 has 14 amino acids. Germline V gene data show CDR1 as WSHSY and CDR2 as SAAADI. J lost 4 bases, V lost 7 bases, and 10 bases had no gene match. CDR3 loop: CASNKAGALYEQYF. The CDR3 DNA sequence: TGCGCCAGCAACAAGGCGGGAGCGTTATACGAGCAGTACTTC.

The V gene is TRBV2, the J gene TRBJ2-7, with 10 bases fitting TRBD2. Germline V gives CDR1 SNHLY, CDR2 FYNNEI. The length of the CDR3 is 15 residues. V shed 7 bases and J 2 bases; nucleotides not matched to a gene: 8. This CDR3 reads CASKGTSGNTYEQYF. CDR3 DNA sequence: TGTGCCAGCAAAGGAACTAGCGGGAACACCTACGAGCAGTACTTC.

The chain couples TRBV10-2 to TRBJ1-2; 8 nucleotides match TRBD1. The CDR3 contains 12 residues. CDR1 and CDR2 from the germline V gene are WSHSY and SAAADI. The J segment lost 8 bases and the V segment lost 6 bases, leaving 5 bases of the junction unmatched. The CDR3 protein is CASRMTGAGYTF. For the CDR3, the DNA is TGCGCCAGCAGGATGACAGGGGCCGGCTACACCTTC.

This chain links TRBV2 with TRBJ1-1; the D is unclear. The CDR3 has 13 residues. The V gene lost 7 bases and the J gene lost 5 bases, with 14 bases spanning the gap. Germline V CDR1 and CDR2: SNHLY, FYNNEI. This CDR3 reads CASKEGARTEAFF. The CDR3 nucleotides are TGTGCCAGCAAGGAGGGAGCTAGGACTGAAGCTTTCTTT.

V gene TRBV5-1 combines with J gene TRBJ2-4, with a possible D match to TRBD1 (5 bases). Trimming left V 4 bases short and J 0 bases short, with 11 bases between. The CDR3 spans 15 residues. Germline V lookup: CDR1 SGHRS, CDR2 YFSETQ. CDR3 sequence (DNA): TGCGCCAGCAGCGGGGCGGAAGTAGCCAAAAACATTCAGTACTTC. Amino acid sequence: CASSGAEVAKNIQYF.

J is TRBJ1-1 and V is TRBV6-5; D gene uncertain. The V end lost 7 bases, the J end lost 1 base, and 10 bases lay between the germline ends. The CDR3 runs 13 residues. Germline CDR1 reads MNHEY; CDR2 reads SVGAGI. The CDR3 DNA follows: TGTGCCAGCATACAGCCACGGAACACTGAAGCTTTCTTT. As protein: CASIQPRNTEAFF.

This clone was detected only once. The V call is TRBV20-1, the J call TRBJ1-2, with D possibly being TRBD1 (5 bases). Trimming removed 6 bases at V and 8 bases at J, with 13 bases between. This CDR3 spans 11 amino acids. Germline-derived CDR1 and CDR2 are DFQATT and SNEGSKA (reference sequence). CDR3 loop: CSAPGTPGYTF. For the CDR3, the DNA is TGCAGTGCCCCCGGGACTCCAGGCTACACCTTC.

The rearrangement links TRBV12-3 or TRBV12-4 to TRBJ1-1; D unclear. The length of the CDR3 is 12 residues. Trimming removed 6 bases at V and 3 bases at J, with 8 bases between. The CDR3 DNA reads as TGTGCCAGCAGCCTTATCCACACTGAAGCTTTCTTT. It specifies CASSLIHTEAFF.

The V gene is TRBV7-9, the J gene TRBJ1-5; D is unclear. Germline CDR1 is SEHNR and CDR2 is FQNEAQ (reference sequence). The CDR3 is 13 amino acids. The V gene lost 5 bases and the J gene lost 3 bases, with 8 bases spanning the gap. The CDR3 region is CASSRTTNQPQHF. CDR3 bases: TGTGCCAGCAGCCGGACTACCAATCAGCCCCAGCATTTT.

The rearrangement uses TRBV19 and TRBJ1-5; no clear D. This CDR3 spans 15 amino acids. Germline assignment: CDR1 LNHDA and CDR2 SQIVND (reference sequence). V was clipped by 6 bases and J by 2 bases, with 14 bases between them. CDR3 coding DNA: TGTGCCAGTAGCGGGGAACCCCTTGGCAATCAGCCCCAGCATTTT. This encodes CASSGEPLGNQPQHF.

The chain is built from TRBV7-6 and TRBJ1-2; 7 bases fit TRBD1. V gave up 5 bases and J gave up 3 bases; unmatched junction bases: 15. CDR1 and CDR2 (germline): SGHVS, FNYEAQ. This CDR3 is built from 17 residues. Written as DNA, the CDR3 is TGTGCCAGCAGCCCCCAGCCTCCGGGACAGCAATACTATGGCTACACCTTC. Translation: CASSPQPPGQQYYGYTF.

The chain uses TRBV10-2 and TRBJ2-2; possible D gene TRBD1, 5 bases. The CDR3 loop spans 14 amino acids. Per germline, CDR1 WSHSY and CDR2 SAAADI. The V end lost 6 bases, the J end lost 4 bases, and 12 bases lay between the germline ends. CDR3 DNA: TGCGCCAGCAGCAGGGTTGAGATCACCGGGGAGCTGTTTTTT. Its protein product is CASSRVEITGELFF.

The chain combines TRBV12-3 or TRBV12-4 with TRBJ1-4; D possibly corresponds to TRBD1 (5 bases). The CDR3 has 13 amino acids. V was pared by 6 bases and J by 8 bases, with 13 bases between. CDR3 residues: CASSIAGGEKLFF. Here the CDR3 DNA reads TGTGCCAGCAGCATAGCCGGGGGGGAAAAACTGTTTTTT.

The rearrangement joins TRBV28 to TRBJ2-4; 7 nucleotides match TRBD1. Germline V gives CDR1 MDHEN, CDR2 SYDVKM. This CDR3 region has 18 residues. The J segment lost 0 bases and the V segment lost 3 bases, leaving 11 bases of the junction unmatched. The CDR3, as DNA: TGTGCCAGCAGTTTCTACCCCGGACAGGCCGTAGCCAAAAACATTCAGTACTTC. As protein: CASSFYPGQAVAKNIQYF.

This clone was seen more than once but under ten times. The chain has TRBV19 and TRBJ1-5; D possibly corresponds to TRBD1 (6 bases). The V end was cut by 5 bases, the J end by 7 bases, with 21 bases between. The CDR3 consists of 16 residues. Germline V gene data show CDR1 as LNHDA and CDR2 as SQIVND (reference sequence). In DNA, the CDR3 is TGTGCCAGTAGTCCCTCCCTGGACAGAGCAGAGCAGCCCCAGCATTTT. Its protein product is CASSPSLDRAEQPQHF.

CDR3 DNA sequence: TGCGCCAGCAGCTTCGAGGGTAGCTCCTATAATTCACCCCTCCACTTT. Translation gives CASSFEGSSYNSPLHF. The genes are TRBV5-1 and TRBJ1-6; D not resolved. With 2 bases removed from V and 0 bases from J, the gap between germline ends came to 9 bases. CDR1 and CDR2 (germline): SGHRS, YFSETQ. The CDR3 consists of 16 residues.

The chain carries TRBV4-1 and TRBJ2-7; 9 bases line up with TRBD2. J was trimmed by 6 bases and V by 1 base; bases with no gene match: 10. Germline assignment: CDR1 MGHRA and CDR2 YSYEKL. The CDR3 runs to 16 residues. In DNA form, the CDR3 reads TGCGCCAGCAGCCAAGGCGTAGCGGGAGAGACCCGCGAGCAGTACTTC. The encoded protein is CASSQGVAGETREQYF.